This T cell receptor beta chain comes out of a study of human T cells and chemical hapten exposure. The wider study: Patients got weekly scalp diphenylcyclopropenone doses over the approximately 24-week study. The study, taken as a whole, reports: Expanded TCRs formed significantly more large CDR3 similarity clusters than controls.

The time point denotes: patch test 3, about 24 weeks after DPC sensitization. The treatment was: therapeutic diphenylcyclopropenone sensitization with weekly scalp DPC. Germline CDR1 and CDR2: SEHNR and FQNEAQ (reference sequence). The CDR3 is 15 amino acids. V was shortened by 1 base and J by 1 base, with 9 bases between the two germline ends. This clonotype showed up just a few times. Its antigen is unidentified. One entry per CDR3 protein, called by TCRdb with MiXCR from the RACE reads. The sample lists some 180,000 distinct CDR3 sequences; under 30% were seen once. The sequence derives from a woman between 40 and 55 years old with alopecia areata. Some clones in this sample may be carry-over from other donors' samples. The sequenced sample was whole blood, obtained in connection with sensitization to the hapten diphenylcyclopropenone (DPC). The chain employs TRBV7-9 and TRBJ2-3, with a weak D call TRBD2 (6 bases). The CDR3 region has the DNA TGTGCCAGCAGCTTAGGGCGGGATCGCACAGATACGCAGTATTTT. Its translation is CASSLGRDRTDTQYF.